The 19 T cell receptor beta chains given below trace back to one sample, sequenced in a study of T-cell memory formation after mild COVID-19. A single record per CDR3 protein comes from TCRdb applying MiXCR to the 5' RACE reads. The table lists approximately 560,000 distinct CDR3 sequences, approximately 15% of them singletons. The sequenced material came from PBMCs or a T cell subset sorted from them (not recorded which). Every receptor here comes from an adult woman who had mild COVID-19 (a few samples of this study predate the infection). Cell type and time point are not known.

This clonotype was counted a few times. The chain joins TRBV14 to TRBJ2-3; 7 nucleotides align to TRBD2. V was pared by 3 bases and J by 5 bases, with 11 bases of the junction left unmatched. The CDR3 runs 16 residues. Germline CDR1 reads SGHDN; CDR2 reads FVKESK. CDR3 loop: CASSQVRENGGDTQYF. As DNA, the CDR3 is TGTGCCAGCAGCCAGGTGCGGGAGAATGGGGGAGATACGCAGTATTTT.

J is TRBJ2-7 and V is TRBV7-2, with TRBD2 matching 8 bases. The CDR3 is 15 amino acids. The V segment lost 5 bases and the J segment 1 base; nucleotides outside the gene matches: 7. Germline assignment: CDR1 SGHTA and CDR2 FQGNSA. This chain's CDR3 is CASSRLAYSSYEQYF. The CDR3 DNA sequence: TGTGCCAGCAGCCGACTAGCGTATTCTTCCTACGAGCAGTACTTC.

The CDR3 sequence: CASSYSDRGSAEQYF. CDR3 sequence (DNA): TGTGCCAGCAGTTACTCGGACAGGGGATCTGCCGAGCAGTACTTC. The chain carries TRBV6-6 and TRBJ2-7, with 9 bases lining up with TRBD1. Germline-derived CDR1 and CDR2 are MNHNY and SVGAGI (reference sequence). V lost 0 bases, J lost 6 bases, and 6 bases stayed unmatched. The CDR3 runs 15 residues.

The chain links TRBV5-6 to TRBJ1-4, with 8 bases identical to TRBD1. Germline trimming cut 4 bases from V and 7 bases from J; bases unmatched to any gene: 9. The CDR3 is 15 residues long. Germline loops: CDR1 SGHDT, CDR2 YYEEEE. CDR3 amino acids: CASSLGRGRVEKLFF. Written as DNA, the CDR3 is TGTGCCAGCAGCCTCGGCAGGGGGCGAGTTGAAAAACTGTTTTTT.

The chain is built from TRBV5-1 and TRBJ1-2; D unresolved. Trimming pared 5 bases from V and 6 bases from J, leaving 8 bases between. In germline, CDR1 is SGHRS, CDR2 YFSETQ. The CDR3 extends over 11 amino acids. CDR3 sequence: CASRPVDGYTF. The CDR3 DNA reads as TGCGCCAGCAGGCCAGTGGATGGCTACACCTTC. Filled out from reference TRBV5-1 and TRBJ1-2, the complete variable domain reads KAGVTQTPRYLIKTRGQQVTLSCSPISGHRSVSWYQQTPGQGLQFLFEYFSETQRNKGNFPGRFSGRQFSNSRSEMNVSTLELGDSALYLCASRPVDGYTFGSGTRLTVV.

V and J are TRBV7-2 and TRBJ1-2; TRBD1 matches at 8 bases. Germline V gives CDR1 SGHTA, CDR2 FQGNSA. The junction had 7 bases not matched to a gene; V was cut back by 0 bases and J by 7 bases. This CDR3 region has 15 residues. CDR3 residues: CASSLAGRGQGGYTF. CDR3 coding DNA: TGTGCCAGCAGCTTAGCGGGCAGGGGGCAGGGTGGCTACACCTTC.

The chain couples TRBV2 to TRBJ2-3, with D perhaps TRBD1 or TRBD2 (5 bases each). The CDR3 has 16 amino acids. The ends were cut back, 6 bases at V and 2 bases at J, with 18 bases in the middle. Germline loops: CDR1 SNHLY, CDR2 FYNNEI. The CDR3 sequence is CASRRGELGNTDTQYF. In DNA form, the CDR3 reads TGTGCCAGCAGGAGAGGGGAATTAGGGAACACAGATACGCAGTATTTT.

This clonotype has only a few counts. The rearrangement uses TRBV5-1 and TRBJ2-1; 11 bases are a match to TRBD2. Germline V gives CDR1 SGHRS, CDR2 YFSETQ. V trimming: 4 bases; J trimming: 5 bases; junction bases outside the gene matches: 5. This CDR3 is 15 amino acids long. This CDR3 reads CASSPGLAANNEQFF. CDR3 DNA sequence: TGCGCCAGCAGCCCGGGACTAGCGGCAAACAATGAGCAGTTCTTC.

This clonotype was found a few times. The V call is TRBV5-1, the J call TRBJ2-3; 8 nucleotides agree with TRBD2. The CDR3 is made up of 16 amino acids. The germline CDR1 and CDR2 sequences are SGHRS and YFSETQ. V dropped 0 bases and J dropped 2; count of bases not matched to a gene: 5. The CDR3 region is CASSLAAGGDTDTQYF. The CDR3 bases are TGCGCCAGCAGCTTGGCGGCGGGAGGAGACACAGATACGCAGTATTTT.

In this sample, this clonotype turned up many times. The chain links TRBV6-6 to TRBJ2-5, with a possible D match to TRBD1 (6 bases). Germline V gene lookup returns CDR1 MNHNY and CDR2 SVGAGI (reference sequence). Trimming removed 2 bases at V and 5 bases at J, with 6 bases between. The CDR3 extends over 12 amino acids. The DNA of the CDR3 is TGTGCCAGCAGTTACAGGGGGGAGACCCAGTACTTC. This sequence encodes CASSYRGETQYF.

DNA of the CDR3: TGCAGCGTTGAAGATAGAACAGGGGGCTTCACTGAAGCTTTCTTT. This encodes CSVEDRTGGFTEAFF. This chain uses TRBV29-1 with TRBJ1-1; 9 positions match TRBD1. Germline V CDR1 and CDR2: SQVTM, ANQGSEA. The V gene end was trimmed by 0 bases and the J gene end by 4 bases; junction bases not matched to a gene: 6. The length of the CDR3 is 15 residues. Filled out from reference TRBV29-1 and TRBJ1-1, the complete variable domain reads SAVISQKPSRDICQRGTSLTIQCQVDSQVTMMFWYRQQPGQSLTLIATANQGSEATYESGFVIDKFPISRPNLTFSTLTVSNMSPEDSSIYLCSVEDRTGGFTEAFFGQGTRLTVV.

CDR3 DNA sequence: TGTGCCAGCAGCTCACCGCAGGCAGATACGCAGTATTTT. Its protein is CASSSPQADTQYF. The genes are TRBV7-6 and TRBJ2-3; D is unclear. Germline V gives CDR1 SGHVS, CDR2 FNYEAQ. Trimming took off 4 bases at V and 4 bases at J, with 9 bases between the two ends. This CDR3 contains 13 residues.

This chain links TRBV7-2 with TRBJ2-5; 8 nucleotides align to TRBD1. V gave up 3 bases and J gave up 4 bases; unmatched junction bases: 7. The germline gives CDR1 SGHTA, CDR2 FQGNSA. This CDR3 is built from 15 residues. CDR3 bases: TGTGCCAGCAGCTTGTCCGACAGGGGAGGAGAGACCCAGTACTTC. This translates into CASSLSDRGGETQYF.

This clonotype was picked up a small number of times. V gene TRBV5-1 combines with J gene TRBJ1-1, with D perhaps TRBD1 (5 bases). CDR1 is SGHRS, CDR2 YFSETQ, per germline. V lost 4 bases, J lost 4 bases, and 17 bases lay in between. The CDR3 contains 15 residues. CDR3 sequence: CASSVNPAGSTEAFF. The CDR3 bases are TGCGCCAGCAGCGTCAATCCCGCAGGGTCCACTGAAGCTTTCTTT. The entire variable domain, with the rest obtained from reference TRBV5-1 and TRBJ1-1, is as follows: KAGVTQTPRYLIKTRGQQVTLSCSPISGHRSVSWYQQTPGQGLQFLFEYFSETQRNKGNFPGRFSGRQFSNSRSEMNVSTLELGDSALYLCASSVNPAGSTEAFFGQGTRLTVV.

The gene calls are TRBV27 and TRBJ1-1, with D possibly being TRBD1 (6 bases). The CDR3 has 14 residues. Looked up from germline, CDR1 is MNHEY and CDR2 is SMNVEV (reference sequence). Deletions cut 9 bases from V and 4 bases from J, with 18 bases between. The CDR3 protein is CARPGRGGPTEAFF. The CDR3 nucleotides are TGTGCCAGGCCGGGGAGGGGGGGACCCACTGAAGCTTTCTTT.

This clonotype was detected a few times. This chain links TRBV4-1 with TRBJ1-2, with D perhaps matching TRBD1 (5 bases). CDR1 is MGHRA, CDR2 YSYEKL, per germline. The CDR3 is 14 residues long. Trimming took off 0 bases at V and 2 bases at J, with 7 bases between the two ends. This CDR3 reads CASSQEGVNYGYTF. CDR3 coding DNA: TGCGCCAGCAGCCAAGAGGGGGTAAACTATGGCTACACCTTC.

This chain connects TRBV4-3 to TRBJ2-3, with 7 bases fitting TRBD2. This CDR3 is built from 15 residues. V dropped 5 bases and J dropped 0; count of bases not matched to a gene: 5. Germline CDR1 LGHNA, CDR2 YSLEER. The CDR3 sequence is CASSGDYPSTDTQYF. DNA for the CDR3: TGCGCCAGCAGCGGGGACTACCCTAGCACAGATACGCAGTATTTT.

The chain has TRBV7-2 and TRBJ2-2; D assignment may be TRBD1 or TRBD2 (6 bases each). The CDR3 covers 16 residues. With 5 bases removed from V and 1 base from J, the gap between germline ends came to 14 bases. Germline values: CDR1 SGHTA, CDR2 FQGNSA. The CDR3 DNA reads TGTGCCAGCAGCAAGGGGGGAAACAGGAACACCGGGGAGCTGTTTTTT. Translation gives CASSKGGNRNTGELFF.

V gene TRBV3-1 combines with J gene TRBJ1-6; D might be TRBD1 (5 bases). Germline V gene sequence: CDR1 LGHDT, CDR2 YNNKEL (reference sequence). V was pared by 0 bases and J by 0 bases, with 18 bases between. There are 20 residues in the CDR3. This CDR3 reads CASSQDGGLRISSYNSPLHF. CDR3 coding DNA: TGTGCCAGCAGCCAAGATGGGGGACTGAGGATCAGCTCCTATAATTCACCCCTCCACTTT.